Listed below are T cell receptor beta chains from one sample, sequenced in a study of neoadjuvant anti-PD-1 for oral cavity cancer. Libraries were prepared by immunoSEQ multiplex PCR; TCRdb keeps only in-frame clonotypes and omits some of them. Of over 10,000 clones in the sample, around three fifths were seen once. The starting material was tumor tissue, obtained before nivolumab (anti-PD-1) treatment. These receptors all come from a person aged 35-80 years with oral cavity squamous cell carcinoma. The donor label of this sample is uncertain. The CDR3 runs from the conserved cysteine through the conserved F or W. D genes are given only for firm matches. Clone size, where shown, is once, few, many, or a class for clones that have expanded.

v_call: TRBV7-9
d_call: TRBD1
clone_size: .
j_call: TRBJ1-4
cdr3_length: 17
cdr3_aa: CASSPPGQSTTNEKLFF
cdr3_nt: TGTGCCAGCAGCCCCCCGGGACAGAGTACGACTAATGAAAAACTGTTTTTT

v_call: TRBV5-1
d_call: TRBD1
clone_size: once
j_call: TRBJ2-7
cdr3_length: 15
cdr3_aa: CASSLVAGGQYEQYF
cdr3_nt: TGCGCCAGCAGCTTGGTGGCAGGGGGCCAGTACGAGCAGTACTTC

v_call: TRBV19
d_call: .
clone_size: few
j_call: TRBJ1-1
cdr3_length: 16
cdr3_aa: CASSTFQGQWNTEAFF
cdr3_nt: TGTGCCAGTAGTACTTTCCAGGGGCAATGGAACACTGAAGCTTTCTTT

v_call: TRBV18
d_call: TRBD1
clone_size: .
j_call: TRBJ1-2
cdr3_length: 12
cdr3_aa: CASSPADRIFWF
cdr3_nt: TGTGCCAGCTCACCAGCGGACAGGATCTTTTGGTTC

v_call: TRBV5-1
d_call: .
clone_size: .
j_call: TRBJ2-1
cdr3_length: 15
cdr3_aa: CASKANLNSYNEQFF
cdr3_nt: TGCGCCAGCAAAGCGAACCTAAACTCCTACAATGAGCAGTTCTTC

v_call: TRBV2
d_call: .
clone_size: few
j_call: TRBJ1-2
cdr3_length: 14
cdr3_aa: CASTTRRGNYGYTF
cdr3_nt: TGTGCCAGCACTACGCGCAGGGGCAACTATGGCTACACCTTC

v_call: TRBV6-5
d_call: .
clone_size: .
j_call: TRBJ2-6
cdr3_length: 14
cdr3_aa: CASSQPGGANVLTF
cdr3_nt: TGTGCCAGCAGCCAACCGGGTGGGGCCAACGTCCTGACTTTC

v_call: TRBV6-5
d_call: .
clone_size: few
j_call: TRBJ1-3
cdr3_length: 14
cdr3_aa: CASSPYSSGNTIYF
cdr3_nt: TGTGCCAGCAGCCCTTACTCCTCCGGAAACACCATATATTTT

v_call: TRBV27
d_call: .
clone_size: .
j_call: TRBJ2-7
cdr3_length: 13
cdr3_aa: CASSLFWAYEQYF
cdr3_nt: TGTGCCAGCAGTTTATTTTGGGCCTACGAGCAGTACTTC

v_call: TRBV5-1
d_call: TRBD1
clone_size: .
j_call: TRBJ2-7
cdr3_length: 14
cdr3_aa: CASSFGTGGLEQYF
cdr3_nt: TGCGCCAGCAGCTTCGGGACAGGGGGCCTTGAGCAGTACTTC

v_call: TRBV7-6
d_call: TRBD2
clone_size: .
j_call: TRBJ2-7
cdr3_length: 15
cdr3_aa: CASSLIGGGSYEQYF
cdr3_nt: TGTGCCAGCAGCTTAATCGGCGGGGGGTCCTACGAGCAGTACTTC

v_call: TRBV19
d_call: .
clone_size: .
j_call: TRBJ1-1
cdr3_length: 16
cdr3_aa: CASSIGQRSFGTEAFF
cdr3_nt: TGTGCCAGTAGTATAGGACAGCGGTCCTTTGGCACTGAAGCTTTCTTT

v_call: TRBV19
d_call: .
clone_size: .
j_call: TRBJ2-2
cdr3_length: 15
cdr3_aa: CASSIKGGNTGELFF
cdr3_nt: TGTGCCAGTAGTATAAAGGGGGGTAACACCGGGGAGCTGTTTTTT

v_call: TRBV19
d_call: .
clone_size: .
j_call: TRBJ2-7
cdr3_length: 11
cdr3_aa: CASSIDYEQYF
cdr3_nt: TGTGCCAGTAGTATCGACTACGAGCAGTACTTC

v_call: TRBV6-1
d_call: .
clone_size: .
j_call: TRBJ1-1
cdr3_length: 16
cdr3_aa: CASSEAPEGSNTEAFF
cdr3_nt: TGTGCCAGCAGTGAAGCGCCCGAGGGGTCCAACACTGAAGCTTTCTTT

v_call: TRBV6-1
d_call: .
clone_size: .
j_call: TRBJ1-5
cdr3_length: 17
cdr3_aa: CASSEEQGSLLNQPQHF
cdr3_nt: TGTGCCAGCAGTGAAGAGCAAGGGTCACTGCTCAATCAGCCCCAGCATTTT

v_call: TRBV5-6
d_call: .
clone_size: .
j_call: TRBJ2-6
cdr3_length: 16
cdr3_aa: CASSPFRGGGANVLTF
cdr3_nt: TGTGCCAGCAGCCCCTTCAGGGGTGGTGGGGCCAACGTCCTGACTTTC

v_call: TRBV29-1
d_call: .
clone_size: few
j_call: TRBJ2-1
cdr3_length: 14
cdr3_aa: CSLPGNGSYNEQFF
cdr3_nt: TGCAGTTTACCGGGGAACGGGTCCTACAATGAGCAGTTCTTC

v_call: TRBV27
d_call: .
clone_size: few
j_call: TRBJ2-7
cdr3_length: 13
cdr3_aa: CASSLFGGYEQYF
cdr3_nt: TGTGCCAGCAGTTTATTTGGAGGCTACGAGCAGTACTTC

v_call: TRBV27
d_call: .
clone_size: .
j_call: TRBJ1-1
cdr3_length: 12
cdr3_aa: CASSILGGEAFF
cdr3_nt: TGTGCCAGCAGTATCCTCGGGGGGGAGGCTTTCTTT

v_call: TRBV2
d_call: TRBD2
clone_size: .
j_call: TRBJ2-7
cdr3_length: 14
cdr3_aa: CASIRGGDSYEQYF
cdr3_nt: TGTGCCAGCATTCGGGGGGGGGACTCCTACGAGCAGTACTTC

v_call: TRBV5-1
d_call: TRBD1
clone_size: .
j_call: TRBJ1-1
cdr3_length: 15
cdr3_aa: CASSLAGGVNTEAFF
cdr3_nt: TGCGCCAGCAGCTTGGCAGGGGGGGTGAACACTGAAGCTTTCTTT

v_call: TRBV7-8
d_call: TRBD1
clone_size: once
j_call: TRBJ2-3
cdr3_length: 16
cdr3_aa: CASSTGQGMGTDTQYF
cdr3_nt: TGTGCCAGCAGCACGGGACAGGGAATGGGCACAGATACGCAGTATTTT

v_call: TRBV5-4
d_call: TRBD1
clone_size: medium-sized
j_call: TRBJ2-1
cdr3_length: 16
cdr3_aa: CASSLTGQGAFNEQFF
cdr3_nt: TGTGCCAGCAGCTTGACTGGCCAGGGGGCATTCAATGAGCAGTTCTTC

v_call: TRBV9
d_call: TRBD1
clone_size: .
j_call: TRBJ2-5
cdr3_length: 15
cdr3_aa: CASSRTGTDQETQYF
cdr3_nt: TGTGCCAGCAGCCGTACCGGGACAGACCAAGAGACCCAGTACTTC

v_call: TRBV5-1
d_call: TRBD1
clone_size: .
j_call: TRBJ1-6
cdr3_length: 15
cdr3_aa: CASSFEGQGGSPLHF
cdr3_nt: TGCGCCAGCAGCTTCGAGGGTCAGGGGGGATCACCCCTCCACTTT

v_call: TRBV29-1
d_call: .
clone_size: .
j_call: TRBJ2-3
cdr3_length: 14
cdr3_aa: CSVRRDTSTDTQYF
cdr3_nt: TGCAGCGTTAGGCGGGACACGAGCACAGATACGCAGTATTTT

v_call: TRBV7-3
d_call: .
clone_size: .
j_call: TRBJ2-7
cdr3_length: 14
cdr3_aa: CASSLARESYEQYF
cdr3_nt: TGTGCCAGCAGCTTAGCGAGGGAAAGCTACGAGCAGTACTTC

v_call: TRBV5-1
d_call: .
clone_size: .
j_call: TRBJ1-4
cdr3_length: 16
cdr3_aa: CASSLSRDPTNEKLFF
cdr3_nt: TGCGCCAGCAGCTTATCAAGGGACCCAACTAATGAAAAACTGTTTTTT

v_call: TRBV7-2
d_call: TRBD1
clone_size: .
j_call: TRBJ2-7
cdr3_length: 15
cdr3_aa: CASSSWGTVRYEQYF
cdr3_nt: TGTGCCAGCAGCTCCTGGGGGACAGTACGCTACGAGCAGTACTTC

v_call: TRBV28
d_call: .
clone_size: .
j_call: TRBJ1-1
cdr3_length: 11
cdr3_aa: CASSLEFEAFF
cdr3_nt: TGTGCCAGCAGTTTGGAATTTGAAGCTTTCTTT

v_call: TRBV6-6
d_call: TRBD1
clone_size: .
j_call: TRBJ2-2
cdr3_length: 16
cdr3_aa: CASSYLTGPNTGELFF
cdr3_nt: TGTGCCAGCAGTTATTTGACAGGGCCTAACACCGGGGAGCTGTTTTTT

v_call: TRBV7-8
d_call: .
clone_size: .
j_call: TRBJ1-6
cdr3_length: 13
cdr3_aa: CASSLGDNSPLHF
cdr3_nt: TGTGCCAGCAGCTTAGGGGATAATTCACCCCTCCACTTT

v_call: TRBV11-2
d_call: TRBD1
clone_size: .
j_call: TRBJ1-6
cdr3_length: 12
cdr3_aa: CASSWDRTPLHF
cdr3_nt: TGTGCCAGCAGCTGGGACAGGACGCCCCTCCACTTT

v_call: TRBV29-1
d_call: .
clone_size: .
j_call: TRBJ1-3
cdr3_length: 12
cdr3_aa: CSVWVSGNTIYF
cdr3_nt: TGCAGCGTTTGGGTGTCTGGAAACACCATATATTTT

v_call: TRBV27
d_call: .
clone_size: once
j_call: TRBJ2-5
cdr3_length: 15
cdr3_aa: CASSLTRAYQETQYF
cdr3_nt: TGTGCCAGCAGTTTAACGAGGGCGTACCAAGAGACCCAGTACTTC

v_call: TRBV10-3
d_call: TRBD2
clone_size: .
j_call: TRBJ2-7
cdr3_length: 17
cdr3_aa: CAISEPTSGRRAYEQYF
cdr3_nt: TGTGCCATCAGTGAGCCCACTAGCGGGAGACGGGCCTACGAGCAGTACTTC

v_call: TRBV14
d_call: .
clone_size: few
j_call: TRBJ1-1
cdr3_length: 13
cdr3_aa: CASSRREASEAFF
cdr3_nt: TGTGCCAGCAGCCGGAGAGAGGCAAGTGAAGCTTTCTTT

v_call: TRBV27
d_call: .
clone_size: .
j_call: TRBJ2-5
cdr3_length: 15
cdr3_aa: CASNAHGTSQETQYF
cdr3_nt: TGTGCCAGCAACGCGCACGGGACATCACAAGAGACCCAGTACTTC

v_call: TRBV7-9
d_call: .
clone_size: .
j_call: TRBJ2-7
cdr3_length: 13
cdr3_aa: CASSFSLSYEQYF
cdr3_nt: TGTGCCAGCAGCTTTTCCCTCTCCTACGAGCAGTACTTC

v_call: TRBV9
d_call: TRBD1
clone_size: .
j_call: TRBJ1-6
cdr3_length: 15
cdr3_aa: CASSVEQGLNSPLHF
cdr3_nt: TGTGCCAGCAGCGTAGAACAGGGGCTCAATTCACCCCTCCACTTT

v_call: TRBV6-6
d_call: .
clone_size: once
j_call: TRBJ1-5
cdr3_length: 14
cdr3_aa: CASSYPGTNQPQHF
cdr3_nt: TGTGCCAGCAGTTACCCAGGGACCAATCAGCCCCAGCATTTT

v_call: TRBV6-1
d_call: .
clone_size: few
j_call: TRBJ1-1
cdr3_length: 12
cdr3_aa: CASSLQRTEAFF
cdr3_nt: TGTGCCAGCAGTTTACAGAGGACTGAAGCTTTCTTT

v_call: TRBV28
d_call: .
clone_size: few
j_call: TRBJ1-2
cdr3_length: 15
cdr3_aa: CASRGGTDPVYGYTF
cdr3_nt: TGTGCCAGCAGGGGCGGGACGGATCCCGTCTATGGCTACACCTTC

v_call: TRBV19
d_call: .
clone_size: .
j_call: TRBJ2-3
cdr3_length: 13
cdr3_aa: CASSGSGGDTQYF
cdr3_nt: TGTGCCAGTAGTGGTAGCGGTGGGGATACGCAGTATTTT

v_call: TRBV18
d_call: .
clone_size: .
j_call: TRBJ2-3
cdr3_length: 20
cdr3_aa: CASSPLGGNRQTSSTDTQYF
cdr3_nt: TGTGCCAGCTCACCACTTGGGGGAAATAGACAGACCTCTAGCACAGATACGCAGTATTTT

v_call: TRBV6-1
d_call: .
clone_size: .
j_call: TRBJ2-5
cdr3_length: 12
cdr3_aa: CASSLDGGTQYF
cdr3_nt: TGTGCCAGCAGCTTAGACGGGGGGACCCAGTACTTC

v_call: TRBV4-2
d_call: .
clone_size: .
j_call: TRBJ2-3
cdr3_length: 16
cdr3_aa: CASSQEQAWGTDTQYF
cdr3_nt: TGTGCCAGCAGCCAAGAGCAGGCCTGGGGAACAGATACGCAGTATTTT

v_call: TRBV11-2
d_call: .
clone_size: .
j_call: TRBJ1-6
cdr3_length: 15
cdr3_aa: CASSLTRSYNSPLHF
cdr3_nt: TGTGCCAGCAGCTTGACACGGTCCTATAATTCACCCCTCCACTTT

v_call: TRBV5-5
d_call: TRBD2
clone_size: .
j_call: TRBJ2-7
cdr3_length: 16
cdr3_aa: CASSLLSGRAAYEQYF
cdr3_nt: TGTGCCAGCAGCTTACTTAGCGGGAGGGCCGCCTACGAGCAGTACTTC

v_call: TRBV5-5
d_call: .
clone_size: .
j_call: TRBJ2-3
cdr3_length: 15
cdr3_aa: CASSLRGGTTDTQYF
cdr3_nt: TGTGCCAGCAGCTTGAGGGGGGGGACAACAGATACGCAGTATTTT

v_call: TRBV5-4
d_call: .
clone_size: .
j_call: TRBJ2-7
cdr3_length: 13
cdr3_aa: CASSRDGAGEQYF
cdr3_nt: TGTGCCAGCAGCCGGGACGGCGCAGGCGAGCAGTACTTC

v_call: TRBV19
d_call: .
clone_size: few
j_call: TRBJ2-7
cdr3_length: 11
cdr3_aa: CASRRGYEQYF
cdr3_nt: TGTGCCAGCCGTAGGGGTTACGAGCAGTACTTC

v_call: TRBV6-1
d_call: TRBD1
clone_size: .
j_call: TRBJ2-7
cdr3_length: 15
cdr3_aa: CASSHNQGDSYEQYF
cdr3_nt: TGTGCCAGCAGCCATAACCAGGGGGACTCCTACGAGCAGTACTTC

v_call: TRBV30
d_call: TRBD2
clone_size: .
j_call: TRBJ2-1
cdr3_length: 17
cdr3_aa: CAWSVGGLAGDRDEQFF
cdr3_nt: TGTGCCTGGAGTGTAGGTGGACTAGCGGGAGATAGGGATGAGCAGTTCTTC

v_call: TRBV19
d_call: TRBD2
clone_size: .
j_call: TRBJ2-3
cdr3_length: 16
cdr3_aa: CASSIGLAGATDTQYF
cdr3_nt: TGTGCCAGTAGTATAGGACTAGCGGGAGCTACAGATACGCAGTATTTT

v_call: TRBV28
d_call: .
clone_size: .
j_call: TRBJ2-2
cdr3_length: 14
cdr3_aa: CASSDRANTGELFF
cdr3_nt: TGTGCCAGCAGTGACAGAGCTAACACCGGGGAGCTGTTTTTT

v_call: TRBV5-4
d_call: .
clone_size: few
j_call: TRBJ2-2
cdr3_length: 16
cdr3_aa: CASSPSTTPVDGELFF
cdr3_nt: TGTGCCAGCAGTCCATCTACGACACCGGTCGACGGGGAGCTGTTTTTT

v_call: TRBV7-6
d_call: .
clone_size: .
j_call: TRBJ1-4
cdr3_length: 14
cdr3_aa: CASSLGTVNEKLFF
cdr3_nt: TGTGCCAGCAGCTTAGGAACGGTTAATGAAAAACTGTTTTTT